The present T cell receptor beta chain was sequenced within a study of blood T cell repertoires in COVID-19. Study background: From the United States, Italy and Spain came samples of acute and convalescent COVID-19.

Study processing details: Reference gene primer amplification gave nucleated cell count estimates. TCRdb keeps only in-frame clones here, not all; method: immunoSEQ multiplex PCR. V and J calls and clone size are copied from that table; D and trimming were computed from the DNA. This table holds under 250,000 clones, approximately 84% found once. This clone was detected only once. V was clipped by 4 bases and J by 0 bases; unmatched bases: 6. Germline V gene data show CDR1 as MNHEY and CDR2 as SMNVEV (reference sequence). The CDR3 loop spans 15 amino acids. Followed longitudinally, the Seattle patients had been enrolled during active infection.

The chain employs TRBV27 and TRBJ2-7, with 7 bases lining up with TRBD1. This sequence was found in a man in his fifties with COVID-19, enrolled during active disease. The sequenced sample was peripheral blood. The CDR3 reads CASSYRQGHSYEQYF. In nucleotides, the CDR3 is TGTGCCAGCAGTTATCGACAGGGCCACTCCTACGAGCAGTACTTC.